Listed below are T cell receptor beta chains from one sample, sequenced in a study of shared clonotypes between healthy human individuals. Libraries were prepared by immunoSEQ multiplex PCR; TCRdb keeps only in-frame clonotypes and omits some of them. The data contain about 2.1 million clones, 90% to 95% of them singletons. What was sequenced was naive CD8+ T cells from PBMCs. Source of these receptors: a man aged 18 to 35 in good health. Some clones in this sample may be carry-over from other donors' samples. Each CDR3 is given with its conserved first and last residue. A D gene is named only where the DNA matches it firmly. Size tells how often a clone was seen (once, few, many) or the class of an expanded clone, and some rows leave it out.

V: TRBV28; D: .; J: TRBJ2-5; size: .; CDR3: CASSYSGEGIQETQYF; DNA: TGTGCCAGCAGTTATAGCGGTGAGGGGATCCAAGAGACCCAGTACTTC
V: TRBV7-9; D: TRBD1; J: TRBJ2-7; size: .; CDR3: CASTQTDPQGVGFYEQYF; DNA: TGTGCCAGCACCCAGACAGACCCTCAGGGGGTCGGATTCTACGAGCAGTACTTC
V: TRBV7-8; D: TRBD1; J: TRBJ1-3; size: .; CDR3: CASSSRGNTIYF; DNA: TGTGCCAGCAGTTCCAGGGGGAACACCATATATTTT
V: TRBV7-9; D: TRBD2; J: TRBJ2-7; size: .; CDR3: CATLVEREGRIYEQYF; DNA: TGTGCTACCTTGGTGGAGCGGGAGGGCCGCATCTACGAGCAGTACTTC
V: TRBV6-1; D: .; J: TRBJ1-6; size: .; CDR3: CASSEWGGEGDSPLHF; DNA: TGTGCCAGCAGTGAATGGGGAGGGGAGGGTGATTCACCCCTCCACTTT
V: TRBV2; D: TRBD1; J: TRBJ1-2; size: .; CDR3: CAGPGQGWPSSVYGYTF; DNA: TGTGCCGGACCGGGACAGGGATGGCCTAGCTCCGTCTATGGCTACACCTTC
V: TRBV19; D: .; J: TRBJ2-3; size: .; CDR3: CASSILAKADTQYF; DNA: TGTGCCAGTAGTATCCTAGCAAAAGCAGATACGCAGTATTTT
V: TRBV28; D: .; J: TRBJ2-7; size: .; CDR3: CASSPRLGPTYEQYF; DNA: TGTGCCAGCAGTCCCAGGCTAGGGCCTACTTACGAGCAGTACTTC
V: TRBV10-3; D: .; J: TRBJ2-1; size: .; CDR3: CAISESGGRGDEQFF; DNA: TGTGCCATCAGTGAGTCTGGGGGCCGGGGCGACGAGCAGTTCTTC
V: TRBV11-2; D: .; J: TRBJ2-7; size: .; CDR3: CASSLASGGGYEQYF; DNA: TGTGCCAGCAGCTTGGCTAGCGGAGGGGGCTACGAGCAGTACTTC
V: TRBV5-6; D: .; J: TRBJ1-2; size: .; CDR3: CASSLGRQYGYTF; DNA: TGTGCCAGCAGCTTGGGACGGCAATATGGCTACACCTTC
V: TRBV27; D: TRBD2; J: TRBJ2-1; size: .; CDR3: CASSIIPGTSGDASYNEQFF; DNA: TGTGCCAGCAGCATCATTCCCGGGACTAGCGGGGATGCCTCCTACAATGAGCAGTTCTTC
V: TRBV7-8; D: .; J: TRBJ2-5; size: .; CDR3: CASSLGVVGGGQETQYF; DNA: TGTGCCAGCAGCTTAGGGGTAGTGGGCGGTGGGCAAGAGACCCAGTACTTC
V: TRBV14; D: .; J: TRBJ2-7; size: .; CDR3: CASSQGGSYEQYF; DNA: TGTGCCAGCAGCCAGGGTGGCAGTTACGAGCAGTACTTC
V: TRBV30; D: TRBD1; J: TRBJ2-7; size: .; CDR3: CASRDRQSYEQYF; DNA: TGTGCCTCGCGGGACAGGCAATCCTACGAGCAGTACTTC
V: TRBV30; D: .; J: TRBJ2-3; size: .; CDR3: CAWGQSVLTDTQYF; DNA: TGTGCCTGGGGACAAAGTGTATTAACAGATACGCAGTATTTT
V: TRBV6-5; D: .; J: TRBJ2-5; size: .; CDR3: CASSYSRPEGGVTQYF; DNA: TGTGCCAGCAGTTACTCGCGCCCGGAGGGAGGTGTGACCCAGTACTTC
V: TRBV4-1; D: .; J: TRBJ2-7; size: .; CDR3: CASSQGVLTAAEQYF; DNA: TGCGCCAGCAGCCAGGGGGTTCTGACGGCGGCCGAGCAGTACTTC
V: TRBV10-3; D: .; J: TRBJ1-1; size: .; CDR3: CAISKGTRDPMNTEAFF; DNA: TGTGCCATCAGTAAGGGGACGCGGGACCCCATGAACACTGAAGCTTTCTTT
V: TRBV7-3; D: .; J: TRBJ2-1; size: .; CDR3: CASRASGVDEQFF; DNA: TGTGCCAGCAGGGCCTCAGGGGTCGATGAGCAGTTCTTC
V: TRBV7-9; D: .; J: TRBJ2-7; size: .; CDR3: CASSFVGPSYEQYF; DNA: TGTGCCAGCAGCTTCGTCGGACCCTCCTACGAGCAGTACTTC
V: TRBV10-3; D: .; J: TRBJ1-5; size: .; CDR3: CATSGEGGNQPQHF; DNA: TGTGCCACCAGCGGGGAAGGGGGCAATCAGCCCCAGCATTTT
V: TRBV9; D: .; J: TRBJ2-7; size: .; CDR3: CASSVGGATYEQYF; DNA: TGTGCCAGCAGCGTAGGCGGAGCGACCTACGAGCAGTACTTC
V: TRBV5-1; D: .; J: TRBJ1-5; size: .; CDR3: CASSLDAGSQPQHF; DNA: TGCGCCAGCAGCTTGGATGCAGGGAGTCAGCCCCAGCATTTT
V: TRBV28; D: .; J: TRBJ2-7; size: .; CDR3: CASSLLVANEQYF; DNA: TGTGCCAGCAGTTTATTAGTAGCTAACGAGCAGTACTTC
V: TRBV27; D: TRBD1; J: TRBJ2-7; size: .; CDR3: CASSPDRGTYEQYF; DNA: TGTGCCAGCTCTCCGGACAGGGGAACCTACGAGCAGTACTTC
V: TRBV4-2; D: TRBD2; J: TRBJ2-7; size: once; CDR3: CASSQVVVSASGAYEQYF; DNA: TGTGCCAGCAGCCAAGTTGTTGTTTCGGCTAGCGGTGCCTACGAGCAGTACTTC
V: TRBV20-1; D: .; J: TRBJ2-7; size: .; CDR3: CSALGQLEQYF; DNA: TGCAGTGCGCTAGGGCAGCTCGAGCAGTACTTC
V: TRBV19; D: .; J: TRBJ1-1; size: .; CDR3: CASSIMNVPWDTEAFF; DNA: TGTGCCAGTAGTATCATGAATGTACCCTGGGACACTGAAGCTTTCTTT
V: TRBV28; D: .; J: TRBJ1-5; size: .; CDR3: CASSLRPPTTNQPQHF; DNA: TGTGCCAGCAGTTTACGCCCTCCAACGACTAATCAGCCCCAGCATTTT
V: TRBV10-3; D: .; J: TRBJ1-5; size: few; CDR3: CAISESLNQPQHF; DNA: TGTGCCATCAGTGAGAGTCTCAATCAGCCCCAGCATTTT
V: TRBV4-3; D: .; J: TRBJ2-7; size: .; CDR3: CASSQDVYREIYEQYF; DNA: TGCGCCAGCAGCCAAGATGTATACCGGGAGATTTACGAGCAGTACTTC
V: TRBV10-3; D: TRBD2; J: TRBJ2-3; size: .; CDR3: CAIKGLAGVADTQYF; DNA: TGTGCCATCAAAGGACTAGCGGGAGTAGCAGATACGCAGTATTTT
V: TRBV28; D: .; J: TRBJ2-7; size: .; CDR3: CASSWGDGGFEQYF; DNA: TGTGCCAGCAGCTGGGGGGACGGGGGTTTCGAGCAGTACTTC
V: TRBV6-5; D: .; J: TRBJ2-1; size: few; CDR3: CASSEGYNEQFF; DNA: TGTGCCAGCAGCGAGGGCTACAATGAGCAGTTCTTC
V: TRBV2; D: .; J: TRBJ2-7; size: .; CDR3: CASNYGHPEQYF; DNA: TGTGCCAGCAACTATGGACACCCAGAGCAGTACTTC
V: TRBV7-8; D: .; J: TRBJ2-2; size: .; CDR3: CASSSTVNTGELFF; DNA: TGTGCCAGCAGCTCAACAGTCAACACCGGGGAGCTGTTTTTT
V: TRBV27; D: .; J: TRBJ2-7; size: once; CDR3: CASAIGLAYEQYF; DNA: TGTGCCAGCGCAATCGGCCTTGCCTACGAGCAGTACTTC
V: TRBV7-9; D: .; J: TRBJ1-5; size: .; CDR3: CASSLGGIQPQHF; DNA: TGTGCCAGCAGCTTAGGAGGTATTCAGCCCCAGCATTTT